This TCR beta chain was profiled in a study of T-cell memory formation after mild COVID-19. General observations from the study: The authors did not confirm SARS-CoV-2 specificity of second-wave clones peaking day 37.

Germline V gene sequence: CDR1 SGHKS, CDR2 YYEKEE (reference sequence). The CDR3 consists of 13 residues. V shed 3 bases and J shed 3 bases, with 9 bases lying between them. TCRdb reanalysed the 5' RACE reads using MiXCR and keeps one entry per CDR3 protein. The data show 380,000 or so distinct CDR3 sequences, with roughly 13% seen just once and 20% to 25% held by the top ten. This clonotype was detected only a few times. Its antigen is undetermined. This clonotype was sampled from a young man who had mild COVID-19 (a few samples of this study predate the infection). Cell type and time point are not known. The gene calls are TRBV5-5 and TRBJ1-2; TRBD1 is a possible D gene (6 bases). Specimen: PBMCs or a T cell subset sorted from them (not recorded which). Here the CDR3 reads CASSSGTHYGYTF. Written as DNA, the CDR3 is TGTGCCAGCAGCTCCGGGACACACTATGGCTACACCTTC.